This T cell receptor (beta chain) is from a study of control samples from healthy donors and cancer patients. Sequenced by immunoSEQ multiplex PCR; TCRdb stores in-frame clones only, minus some. This sample carries around 94,000 clones, about 88% of them seen once, and the ten largest clones take 0.95% to 1.5%. The germline gives CDR1 MNHEY, CDR2 SVGEGT. V lost 0 bases and J lost 2, with 10 bases in between. The CDR3 is made up of 15 amino acids. This receptor was obtained from a woman aged 50 to 60 in good health. The specimen sequenced was blood. The chain employs TRBV6-2 or TRBV6-3 and TRBJ2-5; D is possibly TRBD2 (5 bases). Here the CDR3 reads CASSYSRVGQETQYF. The CDR3 region has the DNA TGTGCCAGCAGTTACTCGAGGGTAGGACAAGAGACCCAGTACTTC.